This T cell receptor (beta chain) stems from a study of blood T cells in healthy people across ages. A remark on this clonotype: The target antigen is unknown.

Study observations and caveats: Greater diversity and more naive CD4+ cells were seen in long-lived donors than in aged donors. Strong correlation existed between TCR beta diversity and naive T cell percentage.

The second PCR ran roughly 6 to 11 cycles with a sample-barcoded 5' primer and J-beta primers. TCRdb analysed the 5' RACE reads with MiXCR anew, one entry per CDR3 protein. Among about 1.1 million distinct CDR3 sequences listed, 35% to 40% were seen once. The sequenced material came from blood. The receptor comes from a man younger than 35 in good health.

The CDR3 spells CASSQVLLQSHGEAFF. The CDR3 DNA reads TGTGCCAGCAGCCAAGTCCTCCTTCAGTCCCACGGTGAAGCTTTCTTT. The chain couples TRBV3-1 to TRBJ1-1, with D uncertain. CDR3 length: 16 amino acids. V lost 1 base, J lost 7 bases, and 19 bases lay in between. The germline CDR1 and CDR2 sequences are LGHDT and YNNKEL (reference sequence). The entire variable domain, with the rest obtained from reference TRBV3-1 and TRBJ1-1, is as follows: DTAVSQTPKYLVTQMGNDKSIKCEQNLGHDTMYWYKQDSKKFLKIMFSYNNKELIINETVPNRFSPKSPDKAHLNLHINSLELGDSAVYFCASSQVLLQSHGEAFFGQGTRLTVV.